A single sample is the source of the 29 T cell receptor beta chains below, sequenced in a study of radiotherapy plus CTLA-4 blockade in lung cancer. The repertoire was sequenced with immunoSEQ multiplex PCR; TCRdb's copy has only in-frame clones and lacks some. The repertoire holds some 66,000 clones, with around 83% as singletons. The sample in question was peripheral blood, obtained from a patient treated with radiotherapy plus ipilimumab. The receptors come from a human donor with non-small cell lung cancer who had a partial response to radiotherapy plus ipilimumab.

This clone was observed a few times. V usage is TRBV6-5 and J usage is TRBJ1-2; D perhaps matches TRBD1 (5 bases). Germline V gene sequence: CDR1 MNHEY, CDR2 SVGAGI. The CDR3 runs 12 residues. V shed 2 bases and J shed 7 bases, with 8 bases lying between them. CDR3 loop: CASSYPGGGYTF. The CDR3 nucleotides read TGTGCCAGCAGTTACCCCGGGGGTGGCTACACCTTC.

The chain recombines TRBV7-6 with TRBJ2-1; 7 nucleotides align to TRBD2. Germline trimming cut 0 bases from V and 1 base from J; bases unmatched to any gene: 6. This CDR3 region has 17 residues. CDR1 is SGHVS, CDR2 FNYEAQ, per germline. In DNA, the CDR3 is TGTGCCAGCAGCTTAGCGGTTGCGGGAGCTTCCTACAATGAGCAGTTCTTC. Translated, it gives CASSLAVAGASYNEQFF.

J is TRBJ1-1 and V is TRBV2; the match to TRBD1 covers 7 bases. The germline CDR1 and CDR2 sequences are SNHLY and FYNNEI. V trimming: 5 bases; J trimming: 6 bases; junction bases outside the gene matches: 6. The CDR3 has 13 residues. The CDR3 reads CASSSDREAEAFF. Here the CDR3 DNA reads TGTGCCAGCAGTAGTGACAGGGAGGCTGAAGCTTTCTTT.

This chain links TRBV6-6 with TRBJ2-3; D not resolved. The CDR3 is 15 amino acids. Trimming cost V 4 bases and J 1 base, with 12 bases left between them. Germline-derived CDR1 and CDR2 are MNHNY and SVGAGI (reference sequence). The CDR3 sequence: CASSSRSPGTDTQYF. The CDR3 region has the DNA TGTGCCAGCAGTTCCAGATCTCCCGGCACAGATACGCAGTATTTT.

The chain couples TRBV5-1 to TRBJ1-2; TRBD1 might be the D (5 bases). V gave up 0 bases and J gave up 3 bases, with 9 bases separating them. Germline values: CDR1 SGHRS, CDR2 YFSETQ. The CDR3 has 14 residues. The CDR3 spells CASSLVGGDYGYTF. The CDR3 DNA sequence: TGCGCCAGCAGCTTGGTGGGAGGGGACTATGGCTACACCTTC.

This clone appeared a single time. This chain uses TRBV4-1 with TRBJ1-4; D gene uncertain. The CDR3 totals 14 residues. Germline loops: CDR1 MGHRA, CDR2 YSYEKL. V was cut by 5 bases and J by 0 bases, with 7 bases left in between. CDR3 loop: CASSGRATNEKLFF. The CDR3 nucleotides read TGCGCCAGCAGCGGGAGGGCAACTAATGAAAAACTGTTTTTT.

About this clone: Additional DNA sequences in this sample encode the identical CDR3. The CDR3 nucleotides are TGTGCCAGCAGCTTGAGGGATGAAGCTTTCTTT. Translation: CASSLRDEAFF. The V and J genes are TRBV11-2 and TRBJ1-1; no clear D gene. The ends were cut back, 3 bases at V and 7 bases at J, with 6 bases in the middle. Germline values: CDR1 SGHAT, CDR2 FQNNGV. This CDR3 spans 11 amino acids.

This clone was recorded only once. The chain uses TRBV6-5 and TRBJ2-5, with a weak D call TRBD1 (5 bases). Trimming cost V 8 bases and J 1 base, with 8 bases left between them. CDR3 length: 12 amino acids. Germline values: CDR1 MNHEY, CDR2 SVGAGI. DNA of the CDR3: TGTGCCAGCTCTAGGGGCCAAGAGACCCAGTACTTC. It yields the protein CASSRGQETQYF.

The chain uses TRBV7-8 and TRBJ2-7; 9 nucleotides match TRBD2. Unmatched junction bases numbered 5, after V lost 2 bases and J lost 3 bases. Per germline, CDR1 SGHVS and CDR2 FQNEAQ. The CDR3 has 15 residues. CDR3 region: CASSLSSGSFYEQYF. Here the CDR3 DNA reads TGTGCCAGCAGCTTAAGTAGCGGGAGTTTCTACGAGCAGTACTTC.

A single count supports this clone. The chain employs TRBV5-1 and TRBJ2-1; TRBD2 matches 9 bases. The CDR3 runs to 15 residues. Germline-derived CDR1 and CDR2 are SGHRS and YFSETQ. J gave up 7 bases and V 3 bases, and 8 bases lay outside the gene matches. CDR3 DNA sequence: TGCGCCAGCAGCTGGGGGGGGACTAGCATGAATGAGCAGTTCTTC. Translation: CASSWGGTSMNEQFF.

The J gene is TRBJ1-1, the V gene TRBV21-1; the table's D gene call, TRBD1, was not cross checked with the DNA. TRBV21-1 represents a pseudogene. This CDR3 is built from 14 residues. CDR3 coding DNA: TGTGCCAGCAGCAAAGTCACAGGGCGCACTGAAGCTTTCTTT. Residues: CASSKVTGRTEAFF.

The rearrangement links TRBV28 to TRBJ2-5; D might be TRBD1 (6 bases). Germline V gives CDR1 MDHEN, CDR2 SYDVKM. With 5 bases removed from V and 4 bases from J, the gap between germline ends came to 20 bases. CDR3 length: 16 residues. CDR3 region: CASSTNLHRVGETQYF. CDR3 sequence (DNA): TGTGCCAGCAGTACCAATCTCCACAGGGTGGGAGAGACCCAGTACTTC.

The chain joins TRBV18 to TRBJ2-5; possibly TRBD1 for D (5 bases). The CDR3 is 12 residues long. Germline values: CDR1 KGHSH, CDR2 LQKENI. V lost 6 bases to trimming and J lost 5 bases, with 10 bases between them. CDR3 residues: CASSPRGETQYF. CDR3 bases: TGTGCCAGCTCTCCAAGGGGCGAGACCCAGTACTTC.

The chain couples TRBV2 to TRBJ2-5, with D tentatively TRBD1 (6 bases). In germline, CDR1 is SNHLY, CDR2 FYNNEI. CDR3 size: 14 residues. With 5 bases removed from V and 2 bases from J, the gap between germline ends came to 12 bases. Here the CDR3 reads CASSSQGAQETQYF. Written as DNA, the CDR3 is TGTGCCAGCAGTTCACAGGGAGCTCAAGAGACCCAGTACTTC.

The sample holds one count of this clone. The rearrangement joins TRBV28 to TRBJ1-1; 8 positions match TRBD1. Germline V CDR1 and CDR2: MDHEN, SYDVKM. The CDR3 loop spans 17 amino acids. The junction had 14 bases not matched to a gene; V was cut back by 3 bases and J by 5 bases. CDR3 DNA: TGTGCCAGCAGTTTGCTTCAGGGGGCGGGTTATTGGACTGAAGCTTTCTTT. It is translated as CASSLLQGAGYWTEAFF.

This clone has a single count. The CDR3 sequence: CASGGGLVASPYEQYF. Here the CDR3 DNA reads TGTGCTAGTGGGGGGGGGTTAGTGGCTTCCCCCTACGAGCAGTACTTC. The chain couples TRBV12-5 to TRBJ2-7, with TRBD2 matching over 7 bases. The V gene end was trimmed by 6 bases and the J gene end by 2 bases; junction bases not matched to a gene: 13. The CDR3 contains 16 residues. Looked up from germline, CDR1 is LGHNT and CDR2 is FRNRAP.

The chain uses TRBV7-2 and TRBJ2-5; the D gene is possibly TRBD2 (5 bases). This CDR3 region has 15 residues. Germline loops: CDR1 SGHTA, CDR2 FQGNSA. V lost 3 bases, J lost 3 bases, and 14 bases lay in between. The CDR3 protein is CASSFLSGTKETQYF. CDR3 DNA: TGTGCCAGCAGCTTCCTAAGCGGAACGAAAGAGACCCAGTACTTC.

The rearrangement joins TRBV5-4 to TRBJ2-5; D remains ambiguous. CDR1 is SGHNT and CDR2 is YYREEE in the germline V gene (reference sequence). The CDR3 covers 14 residues. V was shortened by 0 bases and J by 3 bases, with 9 bases between the two germline ends. The chain's CDR3 is CASSLDRHEETQYF. Here the CDR3 DNA reads TGTGCCAGCAGCTTGGATAGACACGAAGAGACCCAGTACTTC.

This clone occurred once. The CDR3 sequence is CASSPYGLAGDRELFF. The CDR3 nucleotides read TGTGCCAGCAGTCCTTACGGACTAGCGGGAGATCGGGAGCTGTTTTTT. This sequence joins TRBV27 and TRBJ2-2, with 13 bases identical to TRBD2. The CDR3 is 16 amino acids. From germline, CDR1 is MNHEY and CDR2 SMNVEV (reference sequence). Unmatched junction bases numbered 9, after V lost 5 bases and J lost 9 bases.

This sequence joins TRBV7-9 and TRBJ2-7, with TRBD2 matching over 8 bases. The germline V gene has CDR1 SEHNR and CDR2 FQNEAQ (reference sequence). CDR3 length equals 15 residues. With 7 bases clipped from V and 6 bases from J, the junction kept 14 bases outside the gene matches. Here the CDR3 DNA reads TGTGCCAGCACCCTTTCAGCGGGAGAATCCGGCGAGCAGTACTTC. Its translation is CASTLSAGESGEQYF.

This sequence joins TRBV2 and TRBJ1-2; 9 bases align to TRBD1. V dropped 4 bases and J dropped 8; count of bases not matched to a gene: 5. This CDR3 has 13 amino acids. The germline CDR1 and CDR2 sequences are SNHLY and FYNNEI. CDR3 nucleotide sequence: TGTGCCAGCAGTGGGTCGGGACAGGGAGGCTACACCTTC. This encodes CASSGSGQGGYTF.

This clone has just one count. This sequence joins TRBV4-1 and TRBJ2-5, with TRBD2 matching over 8 bases. There are 17 residues in the CDR3. The trim removed 0 bases at V and 1 base at J, leaving 7 bases unmatched. Germline V gives CDR1 MGHRA, CDR2 YSYEKL. The DNA for the CDR3 is TGCGCCAGCAGCCAAGAGTCCTCACTAGCGGTCCAAGAGACCCAGTACTTC. This sequence encodes CASSQESSLAVQETQYF.

This sequence joins TRBV6-5 and TRBJ2-7, with TRBD1 matching over 7 bases. V shed 4 bases and J 2 bases; nucleotides not matched to a gene: 8. The CDR3 spans 15 residues. The germline V gene encodes CDR1 MNHEY and CDR2 SVGAGI. The CDR3 spells CASSSPAQGAYEQYF. In DNA form, the CDR3 reads TGTGCCAGCAGTTCCCCCGCCCAGGGGGCCTACGAGCAGTACTTC.

The chain links TRBV27 to TRBJ2-2, with 7 bases identical to TRBD1. The CDR3 covers 16 residues. Germline V gene sequence: CDR1 MNHEY, CDR2 SMNVEV (reference sequence). The V and J ends lost 5 bases and 4 bases, in that order; junction bases with no gene match: 10. As DNA, the CDR3 is TGTGCCAGCAGTCCCGACGAAGGACAGGCCACCGGGGAGCTGTTTTTT. This codes for CASSPDEGQATGELFF.

The chain carries TRBV7-8 and TRBJ1-4; 7 bases are shared with TRBD1. V dropped 5 bases and J dropped 5; count of bases not matched to a gene: 8. Germline V gene sequence: CDR1 SGHVS, CDR2 FQNEAQ. The CDR3 is 15 residues long. Here the CDR3 reads CASSAPGQPNEKLFF. For the CDR3, the DNA is TGTGCCAGCAGCGCTCCGGGACAGCCCAATGAAAAACTGTTTTTT.

The rearrangement links TRBV5-5 to TRBJ2-1; 12 bases line up with TRBD2. The V segment lost 4 bases and the J segment 0 bases; nucleotides outside the gene matches: 5. Per the germline V gene, CDR1 is SGHKS and CDR2 is YYEKEE (reference sequence). This CDR3 region has 17 residues. CDR3 loop: CASSPGTSGPSYNEQFF. CDR3 coding DNA: TGTGCCAGCAGCCCCGGGACTAGCGGGCCCTCCTACAATGAGCAGTTCTTC.

The chain recombines TRBV30 with TRBJ1-2; D is uncertain. The germline gives CDR1 GTSNPN, CDR2 SVGIG (reference sequence). The CDR3 has 14 residues. V shed 0 bases and J shed 2 bases, with 10 bases lying between them. The CDR3 spells CAWSVGRSNYGYTF. CDR3 nucleotides: TGTGCCTGGAGTGTTGGCAGGTCGAACTATGGCTACACCTTC.

The chain couples TRBV2 to TRBJ2-1; TRBD1 is a possible D gene (6 bases). CDR1 is SNHLY, CDR2 FYNNEI, per germline. The V end lost 1 base, the J end lost 4 bases, and 11 bases lay between the germline ends. The CDR3 spans 15 residues. CDR3 nucleotide sequence: TGTGCCAGCAGTGAAGGCCACAGGGTATACAATGAGCAGTTCTTC. Its translation is CASSEGHRVYNEQFF.

The chain carries TRBV28 and TRBJ2-7; 11 bases fit TRBD2. CDR1 MDHEN and CDR2 SYDVKM come from the germline V gene. CDR3 length: 15 amino acids. V was clipped by 10 bases and J by 2 bases; unmatched bases: 10. In DNA form, the CDR3 reads TGTGCCACCCGGCAGGGACTAGCGGAAACCTACGAGCAGTACTTC. As protein: CATRQGLAETYEQYF.